Listed here are 14 T cell receptor beta chains from one sample, sequenced in a study of OX40 agonist ivuxolimab in advanced cancers. Profiling relied on immunoSEQ multiplex PCR, and the TCRdb table lists in-frame clones only, not all of them. The sample has tens of thousands of clones; 70% to 90% are singletons. This sample comprised CD4+ or CD8+ T cells sorted from blood, obtained in a trial of the OX40 agonist ivuxolimab. All receptors come from an adult with an advanced solid tumor such as melanoma, head and neck, liver or kidney cancer.

This sequence joins TRBV15 and TRBJ1-2, with D perhaps TRBD1 (6 bases). The germline V and J ends were trimmed by 4 bases and 8 bases, with 14 bases remaining between them. The CDR3 is 13 residues long. CDR1 is LNHNV, CDR2 YYDKDF, per germline (reference sequence). The CDR3 region is CATSTQGSGGYTF. The CDR3 coding sequence is TGTGCCACCAGCACACAGGGTTCGGGCGGCTACACCTTC.

The rearrangement uses TRBV18 and TRBJ2-7; the match to TRBD1 covers 8 bases. Germline assignment: CDR1 KGHSH and CDR2 LQKENI. The CDR3 spans 14 residues. V shed 1 base, J shed 7 bases, and the junction held 6 bases outside the gene matches. The CDR3 is CASSPLRGLGEQYF. CDR3 in DNA: TGTGCCAGCTCACCACTCAGGGGGCTAGGGGAGCAGTACTTC.

This chain links TRBV14 with TRBJ1-2, with a possible D match to TRBD1 (6 bases). This CDR3 has 14 residues. Germline V gene data show CDR1 as SGHDN and CDR2 as FVKESK. Trimming cost V 0 bases and J 8 bases, with 13 bases left between them. CDR3 DNA sequence: TGTGCCAGCAGCCAAGATCGTGGGGGCCGGGGCTACACCTTC. Amino acids: CASSQDRGGRGYTF.

J is TRBJ2-7 and V is TRBV12-5; 9 bases map to TRBD1. The V gene end was trimmed by 5 bases and the J gene end by 5 bases; junction bases not matched to a gene: 7. Germline CDR1 and CDR2: LGHNT and FRNRAP. The CDR3 contains 14 residues. This chain's CDR3 is CASGEGDRAHEQYF. The CDR3 DNA is TGTGCTAGTGGTGAGGGGGACAGGGCCCACGAGCAGTACTTC.

CDR3 loop: CASSGTTQETQYF. CDR3 in DNA: TGTGCCAGCAGTGGGACTACCCAAGAGACCCAGTACTTC. V is TRBV2 and J is TRBJ2-5; a possible D gene is TRBD2 (6 bases). The CDR3 has 13 residues. The V end was cut by 4 bases, the J end by 1 base, with 7 bases between. Germline assignment: CDR1 SNHLY and CDR2 FYNNEI.

The chain carries TRBV7-9 and TRBJ2-2; TRBD1 might be the D (5 bases). CDR3 length: 13 residues. Germline loops: CDR1 SEHNR, CDR2 FQNEAQ (reference sequence). Trimming took 7 bases from V and 3 from J, leaving 9 bases between them. This chain's CDR3 is CASTGFDTGELFF. The CDR3 DNA is TGTGCCAGCACAGGGTTCGACACCGGGGAGCTGTTTTTT.

The V call is TRBV7-3, the J call TRBJ2-1, with D maybe TRBD1 (6 bases). CDR1 is SGHTA, CDR2 FQGTGA, per germline. This CDR3 comprises 13 residues. Trimming removed 5 bases from V and 8 bases from J, with 13 bases in between. This CDR3 is CASSGQQGYEQFF. CDR3 sequence (DNA): TGTGCCAGCAGCGGTCAACAGGGCTATGAGCAGTTCTTC.

The chain has TRBV5-8 and TRBJ2-3, with D maybe TRBD2 (6 bases). Germline V CDR1 and CDR2: SGHTS, YDEGEE. The CDR3 runs 15 residues. V lost 4 bases, J lost 6 bases, and 18 bases lay in between. The CDR3 DNA sequence: TGTGCCAGCAGCACGGGACTGCAGATGGCTGATACGCAGTATTTT. Protein product: CASSTGLQMADTQYF.

The V and J genes are TRBV27 and TRBJ1-2; 8 bases line up with TRBD1. With V trimmed by 5 bases and J by 8 bases, 13 bases remained unmatched. This CDR3 has 15 amino acids. The germline gives CDR1 MNHEY, CDR2 SMNVEV (reference sequence). CDR3: CASSRYGQGPIGYTF. CDR3 coding DNA: TGTGCCAGCAGTCGGTATGGACAGGGTCCAATAGGCTACACCTTC.

The rearrangement links TRBV9 to TRBJ2-1; TRBD2 agrees at 7 bases. The CDR3 covers 15 residues. Per the germline V gene, CDR1 is SGDLS and CDR2 is YYNGEE. V gave up 0 bases and J gave up 7 bases; unmatched junction bases: 7. The chain's CDR3 is CASSVDGRFSNEQFF. The CDR3 DNA sequence: TGTGCCAGCAGCGTAGACGGGAGGTTCTCTAATGAGCAGTTCTTC.

V gene TRBV29-1 combines with J gene TRBJ2-7, with unresolved D. The CDR3 consists of 11 residues. Trimming took off 6 bases at V and 7 bases at J, with 13 bases between the two ends. Germline loops: CDR1 SQVTM, CDR2 ANQGSEA. Here the CDR3 reads CSVGVAREQYF. The CDR3 coding sequence is TGCAGCGTCGGCGTGGCGAGGGAGCAGTACTTC.

This chain connects TRBV10-2 to TRBJ2-7, with 10 bases aligning to TRBD1. Per the germline V gene, CDR1 is WSHSY and CDR2 is SAAADI. The trim removed 6 bases at V and 5 bases at J, leaving 10 bases unmatched. The CDR3 contains 15 residues. The CDR3 loop is CASRKPGQGYNEQYF. The CDR3 DNA follows: TGCGCCAGCAGGAAACCGGGACAGGGGTACAACGAGCAGTACTTC.

This clone has a handful of counts. This sequence joins TRBV29-1 and TRBJ1-2; 9 nucleotides match TRBD1. The germline CDR1 and CDR2 sequences are SQVTM and ANQGSEA. The CDR3 contains 14 residues. The V and J ends lost 6 bases and 2 bases, in that order; junction bases with no gene match: 7. CDR3 nucleotide sequence: TGCAGCGTCTCTCTGGACAGGGGCAACTATGGCTACACCTTC. It is translated as CSVSLDRGNYGYTF.

The V call is TRBV6-6, the J call TRBJ2-2, with D possibly matching TRBD2 (7 bases). V was trimmed by 7 bases and J by 4 bases, leaving 19 bases between them. This CDR3 is built from 16 residues. CDR1 and CDR2 (germline): MNHNY, SVGAGI (reference sequence). The CDR3 region is CASTQRGGFGTGELFF. CDR3 bases: TGTGCCAGCACCCAAAGGGGGGGGTTTGGCACCGGGGAGCTGTTTTTT.